This is a list of T cell receptor beta chains from one sample in a study of blood T cells in healthy people across ages. TCRdb passed the 5' RACE reads through MiXCR, listing each CDR3 protein once. This repertoire shows 780,000 or so distinct CDR3 sequences, 45% to 70% found once; its top ten account for around 25%. The material sequenced was blood. These TCRs come from a man between 40 and 49 years old in good health. Each CDR3 is given with its conserved first and last residue. The D gene is left open where the match is weak. The listing skips clone size in some rows; elsewhere it reads once, few, many or a size class.

>TRBJ2-1|NA|TRBV7-2|NA
TGTGCCAGCAGCTTAGGAATTGGGGGCGATGAGCAGTTCTTC
CASSLGIGGDEQFF
>TRBJ2-7|NA|TRBV7-8|NA
TGTGCCAGCAGCCCTAGACCGACAGTGTACGAGCAGTACTTC
CASSPRPTVYEQYF
>TRBJ2-1|NA|TRBV6-1|NA
TGTGCCAGCAGTCCTCCTTTACAGGGCCCGAATGAGCAGTTCTTC
CASSPPLQGPNEQFF
>TRBJ2-3|NA|TRBV4-2|NA
TGTGCCAGCAGCCAAGAGGGAGAGCGGGGCACAGATACGCAGTATTTT
CASSQEGERGTDTQYF
>TRBJ2-3|TRBD2|TRBV5-1|NA
TGCGCCAGCAGCGTCAGGACTAGCGGGGTCCGGACAGATACGCAGTATTTT
CASSVRTSGVRTDTQYF
>TRBJ2-3|NA|TRBV15|NA
TGTGCCACCAGCAGGAGATTCACAGATACGCAGTATTTT
CATSRRFTDTQYF
>TRBJ2-4|TRBD1|TRBV20-1|NA
TGCAGTGCTTACGGGACAGGGTTCCTTGGGCAGTACTTC
CSAYGTGFLGQYF
>TRBJ1-2|NA|TRBV6-5|few
TGTGCCAGCAGGTTAAATATTGACTATGGCTACACCTTC
CASRLNIDYGYTF
>TRBJ2-7|NA|TRBV20-1|few
TGCAGTGCTAGAATCGGGCTTAATACCTACGAGCAGTACTTC
CSARIGLNTYEQYF
>TRBJ2-7|NA|TRBV12-5|NA
TGTGCTAGTGGTTTCGGTCAGGCAGGGGTGGATTTGTCTAACTACGAGCAGTACTTC
CASGFGQAGVDLSNYEQYF
>TRBJ2-7|TRBD1|TRBV15|NA
TGTGCCACCAGCAGGGGACAGGGGCGTGAGCAGTACTTC
CATSRGQGREQYF
>TRBJ2-3|NA|TRBV20-1|NA
TGCAGTGCTAGAGGGGGGACAAACACAGATACGCAGTATTTT
CSARGGTNTDTQYF
>TRBJ2-7|NA|TRBV20-1|NA
TGCAGTGCTAGGGCGGGACGCATGGCCGAGCAGTACTTC
CSARAGRMAEQYF
>TRBJ2-7|TRBD2|TRBV6-6|NA
TGTGCCAGCAGTCCGGGGGGACGAGCGGGAATGGGCGAGCAGTACTTC
CASSPGGRAGMGEQYF
>TRBJ2-2|NA|TRBV12-3/TRBV12-4|once
TGTGCCAGCAGTTCCCGGAGACAGATATACACCGGGGAGCTGTTTTTT
CASSSRRQIYTGELFF
>TRBJ2-5|TRBD2|TRBV5-1|NA
TGCGCCAGCAGCTTAGCAGAAGGACTAGCGGGGGTACAGTACTTC
CASSLAEGLAGVQYF
>TRBJ2-3|TRBD2|TRBV6-5|NA
TGTGCCAGCAGTTATAGTATTCGGGGGACTAGCCTCAGCACAGATACGCAGTATTTT
CASSYSIRGTSLSTDTQYF
>TRBJ1-4|TRBD1|TRBV28|NA
TGTGCCAGCAGTTTTGGAGGGCAGGGGGGTGAAAAACTGTTTTTT
CASSFGGQGGEKLFF
>TRBJ2-1|TRBD1|TRBV5-1|NA
TGCGCCAGCAGCCTCCCAACAGGGGACAATGAGCAGTTCTTC
CASSLPTGDNEQFF
>TRBJ2-5|NA|TRBV25-1|NA
TGTGCCAGCAGTAACAACCGGGACCTCAAACTCCAAGAGACCCAGTACTTC
CASSNNRDLKLQETQYF
>TRBJ1-3|NA|TRBV12-3/TRBV12-4|NA
TGTGCCAGCAGCCCGAATGGGATGGCTGGAAACACCATATATTTT
CASSPNGMAGNTIYF
>TRBJ2-1|TRBD2|TRBV7-8|few
TGTGCCAGCAGCCGGGGGGGGATCTACAATGAGCAGTTCTTC
CASSRGGIYNEQFF